The T cell receptor (beta chain) described here comes from a study of post-analysis software for immune sequencing data. Overall study: As for disease course, relapsing-remitting, secondary progressive and progressive-relapsing multiple sclerosis were all included.

Libraries were made from TCR beta cDNA, and they carried unique molecular identifiers. T cells numbering 1 to 10 million yielded cDNA molecules that totaled about 500,000. In TCRdb, the PCR reads were re-called with MiXCR into one record per CDR3 protein. The repertoire consists of roughly 800,000 distinct CDR3 sequences, with about 45% occurring once and the leading ten covering 4.9%. Regarding this clonotype: Its antigen is not known.

Study-level findings and limits: Higher frequency in patients than in controls was seen for roughly five TRBV segments, with TRBV5-6, TRBV5-1 and TRBV20-1 among them. Significantly lower normalized Chao1 diversity was found in patients with multiple sclerosis relative to controls. Same-batch preparations were strongly co-clustered by F measure.

The V end was cut by 1 base, the J end by 4 bases, with 12 bases between. This CDR3 region has 15 residues. Germline CDR1 reads SGHTA; CDR2 reads FQGTGA. The receptor's source is a girl aged 10 to 17 with multiple sclerosis. The sequenced material came from blood. This chain connects TRBV7-3 to TRBJ2-3; weak D call: TRBD1 (7 bases). The CDR3 bases are TGTGCCAGCAGCTTAAGAGGAGGGGGCTCAGATACGCAGTATTTT. Translation gives CASSLRGGGSDTQYF.